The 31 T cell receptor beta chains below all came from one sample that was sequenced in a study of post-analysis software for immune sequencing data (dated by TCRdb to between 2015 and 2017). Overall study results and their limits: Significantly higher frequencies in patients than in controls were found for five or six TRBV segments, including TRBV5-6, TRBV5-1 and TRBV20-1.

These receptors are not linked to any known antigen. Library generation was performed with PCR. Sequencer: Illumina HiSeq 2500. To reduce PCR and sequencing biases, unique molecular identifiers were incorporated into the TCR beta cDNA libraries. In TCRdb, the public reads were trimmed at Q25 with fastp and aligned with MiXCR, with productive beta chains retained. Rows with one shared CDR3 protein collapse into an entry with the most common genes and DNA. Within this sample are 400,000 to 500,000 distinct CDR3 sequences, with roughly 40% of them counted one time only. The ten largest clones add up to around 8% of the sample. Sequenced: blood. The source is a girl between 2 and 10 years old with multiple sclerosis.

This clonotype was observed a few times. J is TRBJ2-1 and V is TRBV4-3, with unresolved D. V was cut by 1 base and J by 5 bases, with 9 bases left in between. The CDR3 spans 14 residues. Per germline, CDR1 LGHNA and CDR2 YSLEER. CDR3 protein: CASSQVMANNEQFF. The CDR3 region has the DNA TGCGCCAGCAGCCAAGTTATGGCGAACAATGAGCAGTTCTTC.

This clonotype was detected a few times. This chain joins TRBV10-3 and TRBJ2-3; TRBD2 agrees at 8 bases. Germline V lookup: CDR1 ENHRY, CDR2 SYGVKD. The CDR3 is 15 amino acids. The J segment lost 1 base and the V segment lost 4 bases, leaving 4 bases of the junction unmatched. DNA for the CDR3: TGTGCCATCAGTGGATTGCGGGAGGGCACAGATACGCAGTATTTT. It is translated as CAISGLREGTDTQYF.

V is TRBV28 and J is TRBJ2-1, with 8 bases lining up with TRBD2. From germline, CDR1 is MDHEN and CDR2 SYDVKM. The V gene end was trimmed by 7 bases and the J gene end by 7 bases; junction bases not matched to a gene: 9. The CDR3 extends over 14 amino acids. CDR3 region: CASTLPGGPNEQFF. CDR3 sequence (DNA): TGTGCCAGCACCCTTCCGGGAGGGCCTAATGAGCAGTTCTTC.

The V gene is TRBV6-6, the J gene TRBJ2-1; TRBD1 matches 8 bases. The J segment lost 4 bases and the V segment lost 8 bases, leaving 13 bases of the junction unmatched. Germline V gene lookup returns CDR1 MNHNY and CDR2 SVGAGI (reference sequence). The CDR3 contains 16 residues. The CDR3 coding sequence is TGTGCCAGCCAGTTACATATCAGGGGGCCTTACAATGAGCAGTTCTTC. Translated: CASQLHIRGPYNEQFF.

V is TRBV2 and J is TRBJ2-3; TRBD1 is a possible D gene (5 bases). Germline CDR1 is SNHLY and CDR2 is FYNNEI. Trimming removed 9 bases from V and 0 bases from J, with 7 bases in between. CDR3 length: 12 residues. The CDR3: CARRQSTDTQYF. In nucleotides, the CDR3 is TGTGCCAGAAGACAGAGCACAGATACGCAGTATTTT.

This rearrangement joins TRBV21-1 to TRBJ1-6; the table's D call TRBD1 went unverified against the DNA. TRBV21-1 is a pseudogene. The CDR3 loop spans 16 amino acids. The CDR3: CASSAPTGQLYSPLHF. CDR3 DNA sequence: TGTGCCAGCAGCGCTCCGACGGGACAGCTATATTCACCCCTCCACTTT.

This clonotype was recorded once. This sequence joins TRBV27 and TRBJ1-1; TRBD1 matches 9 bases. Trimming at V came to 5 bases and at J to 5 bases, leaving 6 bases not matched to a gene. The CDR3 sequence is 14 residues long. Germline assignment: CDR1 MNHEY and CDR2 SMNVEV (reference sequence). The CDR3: CASSGYRGLTEAFF. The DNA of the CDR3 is TGTGCCAGCAGTGGATACAGGGGGCTTACTGAAGCTTTCTTT.

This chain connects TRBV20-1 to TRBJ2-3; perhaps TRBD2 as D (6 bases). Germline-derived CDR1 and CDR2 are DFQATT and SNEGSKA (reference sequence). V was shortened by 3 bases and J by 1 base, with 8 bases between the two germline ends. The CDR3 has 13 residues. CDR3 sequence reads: CSASPGGTDTQYF. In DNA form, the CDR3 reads TGCAGTGCTAGTCCGGGAGGCACAGATACGCAGTATTTT.

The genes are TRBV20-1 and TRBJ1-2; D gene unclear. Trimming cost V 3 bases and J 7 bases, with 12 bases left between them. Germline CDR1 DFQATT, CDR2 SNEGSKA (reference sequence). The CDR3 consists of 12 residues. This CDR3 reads CSASQTRSGYTF. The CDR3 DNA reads TGCAGTGCTAGCCAGACGCGGAGTGGCTACACCTTC.

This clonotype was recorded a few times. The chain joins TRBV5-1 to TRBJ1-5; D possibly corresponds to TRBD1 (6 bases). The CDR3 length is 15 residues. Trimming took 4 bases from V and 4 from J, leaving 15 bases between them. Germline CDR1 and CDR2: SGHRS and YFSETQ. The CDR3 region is CASSIGVGANQPQHF. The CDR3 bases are TGCGCCAGCAGCATTGGGGTGGGGGCTAATCAGCCCCAGCATTTT. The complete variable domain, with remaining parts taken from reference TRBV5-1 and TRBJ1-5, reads KAGVTQTPRYLIKTRGQQVTLSCSPISGHRSVSWYQQTPGQGLQFLFEYFSETQRNKGNFPGRFSGRQFSNSRSEMNVSTLELGDSALYLCASSIGVGANQPQHFGDGTRLSIL.

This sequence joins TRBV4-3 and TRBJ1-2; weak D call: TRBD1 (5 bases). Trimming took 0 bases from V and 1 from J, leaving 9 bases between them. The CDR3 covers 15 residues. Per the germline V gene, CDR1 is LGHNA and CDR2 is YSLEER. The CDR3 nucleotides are TGCGCCAGCAGCCAAGATTGGGGGGGTAACTATGGCTACACCTTC. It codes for CASSQDWGGNYGYTF.

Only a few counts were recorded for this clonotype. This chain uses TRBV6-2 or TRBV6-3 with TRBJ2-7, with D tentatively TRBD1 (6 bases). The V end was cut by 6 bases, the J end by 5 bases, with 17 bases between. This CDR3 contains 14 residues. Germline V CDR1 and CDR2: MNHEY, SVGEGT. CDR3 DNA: TGTGCCAGCAGGCACAGGGAATTTGTAAACGAGCAGTACTTC. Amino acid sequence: CASRHREFVNEQYF.

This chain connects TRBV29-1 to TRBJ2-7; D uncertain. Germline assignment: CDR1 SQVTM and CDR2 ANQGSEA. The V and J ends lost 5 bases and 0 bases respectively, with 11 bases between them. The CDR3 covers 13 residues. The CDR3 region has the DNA TGCAGCGTTTCTGGGAAACACTCCTACGAGCAGTACTTC. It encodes CSVSGKHSYEQYF.

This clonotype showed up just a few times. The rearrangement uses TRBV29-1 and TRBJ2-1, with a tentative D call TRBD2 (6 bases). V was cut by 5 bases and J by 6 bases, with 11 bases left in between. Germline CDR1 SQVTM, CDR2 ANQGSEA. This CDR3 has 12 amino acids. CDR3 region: CSVWRVGNEQFF. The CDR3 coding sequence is TGCAGCGTTTGGAGGGTAGGCAATGAGCAGTTCTTC.

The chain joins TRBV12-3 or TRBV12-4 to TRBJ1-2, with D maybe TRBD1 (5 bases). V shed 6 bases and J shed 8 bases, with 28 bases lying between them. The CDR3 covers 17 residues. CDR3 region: CASSLGTRRGVPIGYTF. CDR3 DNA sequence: TGTGCCAGCAGCTTGGGTACACGAAGGGGCGTCCCCATAGGCTACACCTTC.

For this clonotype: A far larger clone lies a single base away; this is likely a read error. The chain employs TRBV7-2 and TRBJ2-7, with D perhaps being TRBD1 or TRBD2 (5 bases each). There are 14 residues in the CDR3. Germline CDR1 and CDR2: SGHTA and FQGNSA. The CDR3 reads CASSLGTGSYGQYF. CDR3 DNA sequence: TGTGCCAGCAGCTTGGGGACGGGATCCTACGGGCAGTACTTC.

This CDR3 reads CASSQIYHLQHNEQFF. CDR3 nucleotide sequence: TGCGCCAGCAGCCAAATCTACCATCTACAGCACAATGAGCAGTTCTTC. V and J are TRBV4-1 and TRBJ2-1; D unresolved. The germline gives CDR1 MGHRA, CDR2 YSYEKL. Trimming took 2 bases from V and 5 from J, leaving 16 bases between them. The CDR3 totals 16 residues.

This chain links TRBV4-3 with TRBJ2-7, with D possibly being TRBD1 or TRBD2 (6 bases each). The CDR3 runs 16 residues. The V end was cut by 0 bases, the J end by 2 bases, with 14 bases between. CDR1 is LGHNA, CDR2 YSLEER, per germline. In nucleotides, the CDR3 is TGCGCCAGCAGCCAAGAGGAGGGGGGACCTCCCTACGAGCAGTACTTC. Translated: CASSQEEGGPPYEQYF.

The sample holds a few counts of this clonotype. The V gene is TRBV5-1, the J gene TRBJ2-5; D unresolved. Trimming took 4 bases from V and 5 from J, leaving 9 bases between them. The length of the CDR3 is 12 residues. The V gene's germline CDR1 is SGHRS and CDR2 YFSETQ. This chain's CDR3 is CASSPQYETQYF. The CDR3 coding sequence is TGCGCCAGCAGCCCTCAGTATGAGACCCAGTACTTC.

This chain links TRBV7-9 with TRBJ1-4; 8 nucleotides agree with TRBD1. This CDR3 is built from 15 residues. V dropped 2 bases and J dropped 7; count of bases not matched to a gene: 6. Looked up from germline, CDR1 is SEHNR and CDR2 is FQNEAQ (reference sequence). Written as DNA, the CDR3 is TGTGCCAGCAGCTTACCCCAGGGGGCGGTTGAAAAACTGTTTTTT. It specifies CASSLPQGAVEKLFF.

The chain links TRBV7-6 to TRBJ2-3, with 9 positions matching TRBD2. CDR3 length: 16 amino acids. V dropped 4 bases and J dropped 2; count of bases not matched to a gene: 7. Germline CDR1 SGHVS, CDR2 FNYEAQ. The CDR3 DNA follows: TGTGCCAGCAGCTCGCAAGCGGGGGGATACACAGATACGCAGTATTTT. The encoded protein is CASSSQAGGYTDTQYF.

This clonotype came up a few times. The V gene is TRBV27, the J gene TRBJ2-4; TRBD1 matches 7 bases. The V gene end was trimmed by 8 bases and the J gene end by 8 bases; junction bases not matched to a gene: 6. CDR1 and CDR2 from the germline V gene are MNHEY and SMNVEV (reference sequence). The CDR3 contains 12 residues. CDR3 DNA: TGTGCCAGCCAGTACAGGGGCGACATTCAGTACTTC. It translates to CASQYRGDIQYF.

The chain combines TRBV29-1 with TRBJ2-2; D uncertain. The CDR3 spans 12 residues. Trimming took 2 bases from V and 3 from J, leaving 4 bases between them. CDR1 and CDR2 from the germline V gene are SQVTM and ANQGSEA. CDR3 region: CSVEQDTGELFF. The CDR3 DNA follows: TGCAGCGTTGAACAGGACACCGGGGAGCTGTTTTTT.

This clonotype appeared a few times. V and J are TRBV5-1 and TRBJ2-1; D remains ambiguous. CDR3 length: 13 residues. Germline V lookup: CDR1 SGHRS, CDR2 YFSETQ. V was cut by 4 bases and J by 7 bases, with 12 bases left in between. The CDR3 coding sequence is TGCGCCAGCAGCCCTAACTATAATAATGAGCAGTTCTTC. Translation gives CASSPNYNNEQFF.

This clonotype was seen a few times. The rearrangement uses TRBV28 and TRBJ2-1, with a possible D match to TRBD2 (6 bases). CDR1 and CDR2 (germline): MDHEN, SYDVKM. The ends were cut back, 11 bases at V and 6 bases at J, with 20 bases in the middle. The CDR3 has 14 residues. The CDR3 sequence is CAWGGDPTPNEQFF. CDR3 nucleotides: TGTGCCTGGGGAGGTGACCCAACCCCCAATGAGCAGTTCTTC. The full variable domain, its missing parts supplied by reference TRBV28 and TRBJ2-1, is DVKVTQSSRYLVKRTGEKVFLECVQDMDHENMFWYRQDPGLGLRLIYFSYDVKMKEKGDIPEGYSVSREKKERFSLILESASTNQTSMYLCAWGGDPTPNEQFFGPGTRLTVL.

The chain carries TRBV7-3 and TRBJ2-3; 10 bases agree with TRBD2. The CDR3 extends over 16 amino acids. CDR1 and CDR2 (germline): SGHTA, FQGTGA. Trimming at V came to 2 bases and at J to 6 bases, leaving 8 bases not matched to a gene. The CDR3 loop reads CASSLGVAGGSDTQYF. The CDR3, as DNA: TGTGCCAGCAGCTTAGGAGTAGCGGGGGGTTCGGATACGCAGTATTTT.

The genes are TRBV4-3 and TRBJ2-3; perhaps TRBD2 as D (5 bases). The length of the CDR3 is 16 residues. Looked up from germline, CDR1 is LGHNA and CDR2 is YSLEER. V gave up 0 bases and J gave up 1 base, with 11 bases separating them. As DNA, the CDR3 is TGCGCCAGCAGCCAAGATCAGGCGGGCCGCACAGATACGCAGTATTTT. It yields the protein CASSQDQAGRTDTQYF.

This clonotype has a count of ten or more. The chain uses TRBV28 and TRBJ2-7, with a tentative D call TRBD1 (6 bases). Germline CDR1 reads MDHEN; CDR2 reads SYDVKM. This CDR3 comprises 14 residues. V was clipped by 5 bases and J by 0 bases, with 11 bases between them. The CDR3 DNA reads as TGTGCCAGCAGTCCTCCACAGGGCTCCTACGAGCAGTACTTC. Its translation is CASSPPQGSYEQYF.

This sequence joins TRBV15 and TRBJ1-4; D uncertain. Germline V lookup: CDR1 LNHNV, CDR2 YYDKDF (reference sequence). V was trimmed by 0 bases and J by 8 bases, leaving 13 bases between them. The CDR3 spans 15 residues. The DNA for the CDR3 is TGTGCCACCAGCAGAGATAAGATCGAGGAGGAAAAACTGTTTTTT. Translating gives CATSRDKIEEEKLFF.

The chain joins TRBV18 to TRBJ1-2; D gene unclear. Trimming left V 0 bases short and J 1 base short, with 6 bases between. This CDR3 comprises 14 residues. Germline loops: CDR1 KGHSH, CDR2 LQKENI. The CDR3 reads CASSPPGNNYGYTF. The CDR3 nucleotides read TGTGCCAGCTCACCACCGGGGAATAACTATGGCTACACCTTC. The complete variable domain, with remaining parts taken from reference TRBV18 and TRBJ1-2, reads NAGVMQNPRHLVRRRGQEARLRCSPMKGHSHVYWYRQLPEEGLKFMVYLQKENIIDESGMPKERFSAEFPKEGPSILRIQQVVRGDSAAYFCASSPPGNNYGYTFGSGTRLTVV.

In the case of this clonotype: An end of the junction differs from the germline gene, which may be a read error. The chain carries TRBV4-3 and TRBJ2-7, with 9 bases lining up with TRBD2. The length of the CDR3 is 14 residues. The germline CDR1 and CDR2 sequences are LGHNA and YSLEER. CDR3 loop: CASSQPSGIYVQYF. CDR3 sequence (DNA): TGCGCCAGCAGCCAACCTAGCGGGATCTACGTGCAGTACTTC.